This T cell receptor beta chain was found in a study of CXCR3 chemokines and chemotherapy response in bladder cancer (dated by TCRdb to between 2020 and 2023). Notes on the research overall: The study tested whether activity of the CXCR3 chemokine system within human bladder cancer tumors predicted response to chemotherapy.

This clonotype was seen many times. Its target antigen remains unknown. Base qualities are missing; no much larger clone stands one base away. Library preparation was by PCR. Sequenced on an Illumina HiSeq 2500. TCRdb handled the public reads itself, with Q25 trimming in fastp and clone calling in MiXCR, and kept productive beta chains. Identical CDR3 protein sequences are pooled into one entry, listed with their most common genes and DNA. This sample is represented by about 8,100 distinct CDR3 sequences; about 12% of them were singletons. The ten largest clones represent around 15% of the sample. This material was obtained from a patient whose treatment included neoadjuvant chemotherapy. This sequence originates from a human donor with bladder cancer that responded to neoadjuvant chemotherapy.

The CDR3 region: CASSRTGLSGNTIYF. Here is the DNA: TGTGCCAGCAGTCGGACAGGTCTCTCTGGAAACACCATATATTTT. Here the chain combines TRBV6-2 or TRBV6-3 and TRBJ1-3; 7 junctional bases match TRBD1. The germline V gene yields MNHEY for CDR1 and SVGEGT for CDR2. The germline V end is reduced by 5 bases and the J end by 0 bases; junction bases left unmatched: 4. The CDR3 spans 15 residues, from the cysteine through the phenylalanine. The retained sequence is limited to the CDR3, 45 bases, with the frame set at the first base.